These T cell receptor beta chains were read from a single sample in a study of shared clonotypes between healthy human individuals. Some clones are missing from TCRdb's copy, which holds only in-frame ones; the method was immunoSEQ multiplex PCR. The table has 660,000 or so clones, about 96% seen once. Sequenced: naive CD8+ T cells sorted from blood. These receptors originate from a woman in her twenties or thirties in good health. Both conserved end residues are part of each CDR3.

v_gene: TRBV4-1; j_gene: TRBJ2-1; CDR3aa: CASSPRPSRNEQFF
v_gene: TRBV6-5; j_gene: TRBJ2-1; CDR3aa: CASSYGLDDNEQFF
v_gene: TRBV27; j_gene: TRBJ2-3; CDR3aa: CASSLSSPVGANTDTQYF
v_gene: TRBV5-4; j_gene: TRBJ1-2; CDR3aa: CASSLKTSYGYTF
v_gene: TRBV19; j_gene: TRBJ2-1; CDR3aa: CASSIGSIGGYPTQDHNEQFF
v_gene: TRBV6-6; j_gene: TRBJ1-5; CDR3aa: CASSYQGPQPQHF
v_gene: TRBV19; j_gene: TRBJ2-2; CDR3aa: CASSNWDNTGELFF
v_gene: TRBV10-3; j_gene: TRBJ2-1; CDR3aa: CAITQSSYNEQFF
v_gene: TRBV13; j_gene: TRBJ2-7; CDR3aa: CASSRDSYEQYF
v_gene: TRBV9; j_gene: TRBJ1-1; CDR3aa: CASSVVPEAFF
v_gene: TRBV15; j_gene: TRBJ2-7; CDR3aa: CATSRDFPYEQYF
v_gene: TRBV7-3; j_gene: TRBJ2-1; CDR3aa: CASSLTSGRGNEQFF
v_gene: TRBV7-8; j_gene: TRBJ1-2; CDR3aa: CASRSDPGQGGHGYTF
v_gene: TRBV28; j_gene: TRBJ1-2; CDR3aa: CASTSEGYGYTF
v_gene: TRBV11-2; j_gene: TRBJ1-2; CDR3aa: CASRPETGFYGYTF
v_gene: TRBV28; j_gene: TRBJ2-7; CDR3aa: CASSFPRGFPYEQYF
v_gene: TRBV9; j_gene: TRBJ2-7; CDR3aa: CASSVDDRFTYEQYF
v_gene: TRBV10-2; j_gene: TRBJ2-7; CDR3aa: CASSEGRTYEQYF
v_gene: TRBV4-1; j_gene: TRBJ1-2; CDR3aa: CASSHPGTAYGYTF
v_gene: TRBV27; j_gene: TRBJ2-7; CDR3aa: CARGPGGDF
v_gene: TRBV5-4; j_gene: TRBJ2-7; CDR3aa: CASSLMWEADEQYF
v_gene: TRBV27; j_gene: TRBJ1-2; CDR3aa: CASSVRGGRNYGYTF
v_gene: TRBV5-5; j_gene: TRBJ2-1; CDR3aa: CASSSNLAGGNYNEQFF